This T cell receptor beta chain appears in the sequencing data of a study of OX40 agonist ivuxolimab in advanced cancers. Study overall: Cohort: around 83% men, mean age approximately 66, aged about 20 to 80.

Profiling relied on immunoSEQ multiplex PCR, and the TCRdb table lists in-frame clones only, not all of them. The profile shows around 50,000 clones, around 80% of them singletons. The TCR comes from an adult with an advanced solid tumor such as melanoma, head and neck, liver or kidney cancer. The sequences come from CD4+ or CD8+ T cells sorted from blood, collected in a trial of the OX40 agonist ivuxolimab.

The CDR3 DNA follows: TGTGCAAGTCGTTTGCCCCCGCACACTGAAGCTTTCTTT. Translating gives CASRLPPHTEAFF. The chain joins TRBV12-2 to TRBJ1-1. TRBV12-2 counts as a pseudogene. This CDR3 spans 13 amino acids.